A single T cell receptor (beta chain) is shown here with its context. This record belongs to a study of T cell changes during pregnancy in multiple sclerosis. The CDR3 length is 15 residues. Germline V gene data show CDR1 as SGHDT and CDR2 as YYEEEE. Trimming at V came to 4 bases and at J to 2 bases, leaving 7 bases not matched to a gene. Repertoires were generated with immunoSEQ multiplex PCR, while TCRdb's copy carries only in-frame clones and drops some. Of fewer than 85,000 clones in the sample, around nine tenths are singletons; the top ten hold 1.5% to 2%. The TCR comes from a female donor in good health, enrolled as a control in a pregnancy study. The sample consisted of peripheral blood, taken in the first trimester of pregnancy. The V gene is TRBV5-6, the J gene TRBJ2-7; 9 positions match TRBD1. CDR3 nucleotide sequence: TGTGCCAGCAGCACGACAGGGGGTGGCCCCTACGAGCAGTACTTC. Protein sequence: CASSTTGGGPYEQYF. Full variable domain (remainder filled in from reference TRBV5-6 and TRBJ2-7): DAGVTQSPTHLIKTRGQQVTLRCSPKSGHDTVSWYQQALGQGPQFIFQYYEEEERQRGNFPDRFSGHQFPNYSSELNVNALLLGDSALYLCASSTTGGGPYEQYFGPGTRLTVT.